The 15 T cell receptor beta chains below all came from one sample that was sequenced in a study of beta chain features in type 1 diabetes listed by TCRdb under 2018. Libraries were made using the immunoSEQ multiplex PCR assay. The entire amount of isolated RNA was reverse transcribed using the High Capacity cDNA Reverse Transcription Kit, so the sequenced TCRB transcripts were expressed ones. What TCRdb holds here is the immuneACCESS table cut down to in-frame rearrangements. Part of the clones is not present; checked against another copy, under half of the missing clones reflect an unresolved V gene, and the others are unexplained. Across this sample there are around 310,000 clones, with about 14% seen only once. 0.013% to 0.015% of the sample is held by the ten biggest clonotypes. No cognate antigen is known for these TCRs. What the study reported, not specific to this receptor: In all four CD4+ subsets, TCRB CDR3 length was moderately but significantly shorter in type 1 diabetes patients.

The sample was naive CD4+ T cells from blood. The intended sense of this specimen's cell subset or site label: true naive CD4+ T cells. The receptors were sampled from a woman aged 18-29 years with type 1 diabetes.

The chain's CDR3 is CASSMGMGVVYNEQFF. DNA of the CDR3: TGTGCCAGTAGTATGGGAATGGGAGTAGTCTACAATGAGCAGTTCTTC. V gene TRBV19 combines with J gene TRBJ2-1; a possible D gene is TRBD2 (5 bases). Germline CDR1 is LNHDA and CDR2 is SQIVND (reference sequence). V was pared by 3 bases and J by 3 bases, with 15 bases between. The CDR3 length is 16 residues.

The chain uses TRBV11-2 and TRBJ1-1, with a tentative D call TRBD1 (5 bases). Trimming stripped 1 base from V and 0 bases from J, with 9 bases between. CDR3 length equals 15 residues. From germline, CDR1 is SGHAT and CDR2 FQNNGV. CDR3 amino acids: CASSLGVQVNTEAFF. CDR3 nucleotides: TGTGCCAGCAGCTTAGGCGTACAGGTGAACACTGAAGCTTTCTTT.

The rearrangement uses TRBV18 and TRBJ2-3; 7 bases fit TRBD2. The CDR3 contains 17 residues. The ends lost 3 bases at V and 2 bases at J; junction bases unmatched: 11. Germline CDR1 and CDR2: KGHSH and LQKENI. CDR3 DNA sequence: TGTGCCAGCTCACCTATCGCAGCGGGGTCGGTCACAGATACGCAGTATTTT. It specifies CASSPIAAGSVTDTQYF.

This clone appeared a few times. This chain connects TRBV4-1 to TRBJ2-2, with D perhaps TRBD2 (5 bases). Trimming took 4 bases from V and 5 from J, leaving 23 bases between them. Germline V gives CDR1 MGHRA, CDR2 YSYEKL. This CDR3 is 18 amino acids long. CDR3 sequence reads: CASSRAAASWLRTGELFF. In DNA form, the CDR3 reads TGCGCCAGCAGCCGGGCAGCGGCTAGTTGGTTGAGGACCGGGGAGCTGTTTTTT.

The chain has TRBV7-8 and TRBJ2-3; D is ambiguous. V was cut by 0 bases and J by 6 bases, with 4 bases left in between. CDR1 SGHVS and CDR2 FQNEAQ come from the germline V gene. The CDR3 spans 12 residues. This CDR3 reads CASSLARDTQYF. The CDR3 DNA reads TGTGCCAGCAGCTTAGCACGGGATACGCAGTATTTT.

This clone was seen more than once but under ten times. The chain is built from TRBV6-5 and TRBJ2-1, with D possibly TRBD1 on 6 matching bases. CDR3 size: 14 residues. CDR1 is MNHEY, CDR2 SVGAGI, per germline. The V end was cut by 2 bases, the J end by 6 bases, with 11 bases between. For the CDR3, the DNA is TGTGCCAGCAGTTACCCAGGGGCCCGCAATGAGCAGTTCTTC. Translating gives CASSYPGARNEQFF.

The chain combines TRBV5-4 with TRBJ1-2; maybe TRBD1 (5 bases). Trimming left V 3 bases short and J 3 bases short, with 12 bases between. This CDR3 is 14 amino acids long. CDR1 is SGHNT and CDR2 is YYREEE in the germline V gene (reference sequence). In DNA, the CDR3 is TGTGCCAGCAGCTCAACAGGATCTTACTATGGCTACACCTTC. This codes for CASSSTGSYYGYTF.

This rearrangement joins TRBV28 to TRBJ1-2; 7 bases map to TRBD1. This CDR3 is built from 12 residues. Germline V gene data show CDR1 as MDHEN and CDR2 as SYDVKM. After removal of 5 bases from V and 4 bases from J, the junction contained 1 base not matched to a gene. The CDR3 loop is CASSGQVYGYTF. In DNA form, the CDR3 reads TGTGCCAGCAGTGGACAGGTCTATGGCTACACCTTC.

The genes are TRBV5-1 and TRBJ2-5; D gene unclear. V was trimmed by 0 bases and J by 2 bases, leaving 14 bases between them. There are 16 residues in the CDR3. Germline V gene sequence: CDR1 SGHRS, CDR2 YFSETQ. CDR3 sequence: CASSLAAPERQETQYF. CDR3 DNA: TGCGCCAGCAGCTTGGCCGCCCCGGAGAGGCAAGAGACCCAGTACTTC. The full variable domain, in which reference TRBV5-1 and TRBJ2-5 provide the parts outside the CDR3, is KAGVTQTPRYLIKTRGQQVTLSCSPISGHRSVSWYQQTPGQGLQFLFEYFSETQRNKGNFPGRFSGRQFSNSRSEMNVSTLELGDSALYLCASSLAAPERQETQYFGPGTRLLVL.

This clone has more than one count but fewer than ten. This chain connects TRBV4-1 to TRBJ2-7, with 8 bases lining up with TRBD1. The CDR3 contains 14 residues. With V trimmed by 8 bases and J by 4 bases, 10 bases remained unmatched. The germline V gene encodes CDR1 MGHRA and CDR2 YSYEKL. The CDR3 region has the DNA TGCGCCAGCTCGCTCCAGACAGGGGAATACGAGCAGTACGTC. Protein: CASSLQTGEYEQYV.

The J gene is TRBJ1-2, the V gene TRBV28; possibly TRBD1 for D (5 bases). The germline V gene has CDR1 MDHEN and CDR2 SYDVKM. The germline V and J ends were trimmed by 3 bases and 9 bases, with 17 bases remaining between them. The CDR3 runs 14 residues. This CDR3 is CASSLAFRRGSYTF. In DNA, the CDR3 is TGTGCCAGCAGTTTGGCTTTTCGTCGGGGGAGCTACACCTTC.

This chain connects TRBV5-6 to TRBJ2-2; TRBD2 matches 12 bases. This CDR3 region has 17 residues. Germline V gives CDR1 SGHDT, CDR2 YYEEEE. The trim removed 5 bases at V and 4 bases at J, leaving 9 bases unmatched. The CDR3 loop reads CASRTSGRGFGTGELFF. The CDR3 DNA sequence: TGTGCCAGCAGGACTAGCGGGAGAGGTTTTGGCACCGGGGAGCTGTTTTTT.

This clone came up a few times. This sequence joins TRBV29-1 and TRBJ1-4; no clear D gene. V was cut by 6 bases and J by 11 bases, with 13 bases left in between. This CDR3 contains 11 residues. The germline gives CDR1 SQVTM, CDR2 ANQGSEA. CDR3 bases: TGCAGCGTCGAGGCCTTTGGGAAACTGTTTTTT. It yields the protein CSVEAFGKLFF.

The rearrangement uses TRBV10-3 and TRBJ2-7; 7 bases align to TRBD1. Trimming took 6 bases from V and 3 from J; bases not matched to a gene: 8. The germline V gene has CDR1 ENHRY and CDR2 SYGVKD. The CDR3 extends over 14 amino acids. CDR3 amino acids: CAISQPGTDYEQYF. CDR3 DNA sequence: TGTGCCATCAGCCAACCCGGGACAGACTACGAGCAGTACTTC.

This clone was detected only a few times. The CDR3 nucleotides are TGTGCCACCAGCAGAGTTCGGGACAGTGTGGCTTTCTTT. Translated, it gives CATSRVRDSVAFF. This chain links TRBV15 with TRBJ1-1; TRBD1 aligns across 7 bases. There are 13 residues in the CDR3. V lost 1 base to trimming and J lost 11 bases; unmatched junction nucleotides: 7. CDR1 LNHNV and CDR2 YYDKDF come from the germline V gene (reference sequence).